The following is a T cell receptor (beta chain) sequence with its context. The data were obtained in a study of blood T cell repertoires in COVID-19. Study summary: Donors in the United States, Italy and Spain gave samples during acute or convalescent COVID-19. T cells, B-cell-depleted T cells, or PBMCs supplied cDNA or gDNA.

Profiled with immunoSEQ multiplex PCR; TCRdb holds only in-frame clones, not every one. The sample includes approximately 200,000 clones, roughly 80% of them seen just once. Germline V lookup: CDR1 SGDLS, CDR2 YYNGEE. V was shortened by 3 bases and J by 6 bases, with 7 bases between the two germline ends. CDR3 length equals 12 residues. The TCR was taken from a woman aged 60-70 years with acute or convalescent COVID-19. Material: peripheral blood. V gene TRBV9 combines with J gene TRBJ2-1, with D uncertain. The CDR3 DNA follows: TGTGCCAGCAGCGGCCCTAGCAATGAGCAGTTCTTC. Its translation is CASSGPSNEQFF.